The sequence of this T cell receptor beta chain was determined in a study of blood T cells in healthy people across ages. Study-wide results and caveats: While age rose, TCR beta diversity per million T cells dropped in a roughly linear way. Possibly confounding the expanded clonotype changes was the fact that donor CMV status was unknown.

A second PCR of about 7 to 12 cycles used a sample-barcoded 5' primer and a J-beta primer mix. TCRdb fed the 5' RACE reads into MiXCR, producing one record per CDR3 protein. The sample contains about 1.6 million distinct CDR3 sequences, almost 35% of which appear only once. Worth noting for this clonotype: Antigen specificity is unknown.

This CDR3 is built from 14 residues. From germline, CDR1 is DFQATT and CDR2 SNEGSKA (reference sequence). V was trimmed by 6 bases and J by 7 bases, leaving 19 bases between them. Sequenced sample: blood. The chain uses TRBV20-1 and TRBJ2-1, with D possibly being TRBD2 (5 bases). This TCR came from a woman under 40 in good health. The CDR3 DNA is TGCAGTGCGCCCCGGGAAGGCAATTTGAATGAGCAGTTCTTC. Amino acid sequence: CSAPREGNLNEQFF.